This entry lists 5 T cell receptor beta chains sequenced from one sample in a study of shared clonotypes between healthy human individuals. The table came from immunoSEQ multiplex PCR; TCRdb's copy has only in-frame clones and leaves some out. The table has 1.5 million to 2.5 million clones, roughly 94% seen once; the top ten hold approximately 1.2%. CD45RO negativity and positive selection for CCR7 defined naive CD8 cells, a population that excluded terminally differentiated effector memory CD45RA+ cells. Sequenced sample: naive CD8+ T cells sorted from blood. All receptors come from a man younger than 35 in good health.

Comments on this clone: The same CDR3 is also encoded by other DNA sequences in this sample. CDR3 loop: CSAGINEQFF. The CDR3 nucleotides are TGCAGTGCAGGGATAAATGAGCAGTTCTTC. The rearrangement uses TRBV20-1 and TRBJ2-1, with D unresolved. CDR3 length equals 10 residues. The germline CDR1 and CDR2 sequences are DFQATT and SNEGSKA (reference sequence). V was trimmed by 6 bases and J by 7 bases, leaving 7 bases between them.

The J gene is TRBJ1-2, the V gene TRBV9; 9 bases are shared with TRBD1. The length of the CDR3 is 16 residues. CDR1 and CDR2 (germline): SGDLS, YYNGEE. Trimming removed 3 bases from V and 6 bases from J; junction bases left unmatched: 12. CDR3 bases: TGTGCCAGCAGCGCCCCCCACCTCACAGGGGGCGATGGCTACACCTTC. Translation gives CASSAPHLTGGDGYTF.

The J gene is TRBJ2-7, the V gene TRBV27, with TRBD2 as a possible D gene (5 bases). Per the germline V gene, CDR1 is MNHEY and CDR2 is SMNVEV (reference sequence). CDR3 length equals 14 residues. V lost 5 bases and J lost 5, with 16 bases in between. The CDR3 sequence is CASSPSTTGHEQYF. The CDR3 region has the DNA TGTGCCAGCAGTCCATCGACTACGGGCCACGAGCAGTACTTC.

CDR3 amino acids: CAIGRPQETQYF. The DNA of the CDR3 is TGTGCCATCGGACGGCCCCAAGAGACCCAGTACTTC. The V gene is TRBV27, the J gene TRBJ2-5; D not certain. From germline, CDR1 is MNHEY and CDR2 SMNVEV (reference sequence). V lost 10 bases, J lost 1 base, and 10 bases lay in between. The CDR3 runs to 12 residues.

CDR3 loop: CASSLLGWQETQYF. The CDR3 DNA reads TGTGCCAGCAGCTTGTTGGGTTGGCAAGAGACCCAGTACTTC. This chain uses TRBV5-4 with TRBJ2-5, with D hard to call. Germline assignment: CDR1 SGHNT and CDR2 YYREEE (reference sequence). This CDR3 comprises 14 residues. Deletions cut 1 base from V and 2 bases from J, with 9 bases between.